This T cell receptor (beta chain) came from a study of cytomegalovirus exposure and HLA in healthy donors. Notes on the study in general: A prior analysis recorded that most TCR beta V segments were productive about 87% or about 30% of the time.

As to this clone: Its antigen is currently unknown.

This CDR3 comprises 14 residues. Germline V gene lookup returns CDR1 MDHEN and CDR2 SYDVKM. The V gene lost 3 bases and the J gene lost 3 bases, with 9 bases spanning the gap. In the PCR, 60 Vbeta and 13 Jbeta primers were used. Clones were sequenced by immunoSEQ multiplex PCR, and TCRdb holds only the in-frame ones, with some missing. The top ten clones hold about 4% of a sample with approximately 110,000 clones, roughly 74% of them seen once. The material sequenced was PBMCs. This TCR was recovered from a woman in her forties or fifties in good health and CMV-seropositive. The rearrangement joins TRBV28 to TRBJ1-3; D not resolved. CDR3 DNA: TGTGCCAGCAGTTTGCCGGGGAATGGAAACACCATATATTTT. Amino acids: CASSLPGNGNTIYF. Drawing the rest from reference TRBV28 and TRBJ1-3, the complete variable domain is DVKVTQSSRYLVKRTGEKVFLECVQDMDHENMFWYRQDPGLGLRLIYFSYDVKMKEKGDIPEGYSVSREKKERFSLILESASTNQTSMYLCASSLPGNGNTIYFGEGSWLTVV.